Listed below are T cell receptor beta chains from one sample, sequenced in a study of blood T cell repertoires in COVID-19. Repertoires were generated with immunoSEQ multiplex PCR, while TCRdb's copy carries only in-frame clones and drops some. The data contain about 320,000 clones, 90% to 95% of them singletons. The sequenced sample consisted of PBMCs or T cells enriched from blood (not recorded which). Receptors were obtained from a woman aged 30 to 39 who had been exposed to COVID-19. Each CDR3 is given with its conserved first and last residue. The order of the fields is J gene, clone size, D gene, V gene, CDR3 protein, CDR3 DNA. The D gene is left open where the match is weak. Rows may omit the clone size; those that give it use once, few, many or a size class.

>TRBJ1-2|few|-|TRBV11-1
CASSPGSTLYGYTF
TGTGCCAGCAGCCCGGGGTCCACCCTCTATGGCTACACCTTC
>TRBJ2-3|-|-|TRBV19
CASSIVADTQYF
TGTGCCAGTAGTATCGTTGCAGATACGCAGTATTTT
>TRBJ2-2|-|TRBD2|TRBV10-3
CAISLTSGGAKTGELFF
TGTGCCATCAGTTTGACTAGCGGGGGGGCCAAAACCGGGGAGCTGTTTTTT
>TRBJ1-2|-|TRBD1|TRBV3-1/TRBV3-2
CASRPQGLINYGYTF
TGTGCCAGCAGGCCACAGGGGTTGATTAACTATGGCTACACCTTC
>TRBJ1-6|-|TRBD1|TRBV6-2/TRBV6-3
CASSLRGQGVTNSPLHF
TGTGCCAGCAGTTTGAGGGGACAGGGGGTGACAAATTCACCCCTCCACTTT
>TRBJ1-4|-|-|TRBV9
CASSLQGNNEKLFF
TGTGCCAGCAGCCTCCAGGGTAATAATGAAAAACTGTTTTTT
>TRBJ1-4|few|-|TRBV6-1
CASTGGWEKLFF
TGTGCCAGCACGGGGGGCTGGGAAAAACTGTTTTTT
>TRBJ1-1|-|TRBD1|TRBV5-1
CASSVGRGLVGMNTEAFF
TGCGCCAGCAGCGTCGGAAGGGGGCTGGTTGGCATGAACACTGAAGCTTTCTTT
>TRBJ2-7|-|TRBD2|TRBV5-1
CASRTASGFLSYEQYF
TGCGCCAGCAGAACCGCTAGCGGGTTCCTCTCCTACGAGCAGTACTTC
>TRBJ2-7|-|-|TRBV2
CASSEGRGVYEQYF
TGTGCCAGCAGTGAGGGCAGGGGGGTTTACGAGCAGTACTTC
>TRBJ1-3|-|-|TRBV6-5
CASKPGHHGNTIYF
TGTGCCAGCAAACCGGGACATCACGGAAACACCATATATTTT
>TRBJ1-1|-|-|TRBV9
CASSVGAEGTEAFF
TGTGCCAGCAGCGTAGGCGCGGAGGGCACTGAAGCTTTCTTT
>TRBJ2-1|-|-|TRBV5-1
CASSFRTKRWYNEQFF
TGCGCCAGCAGCTTTCGGACTAAGAGGTGGTACAATGAGCAGTTCTTC
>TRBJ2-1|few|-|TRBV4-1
CASSTTVNPYNEQFF
TGCGCCAGCAGCACGACAGTCAATCCCTACAATGAGCAGTTCTTC
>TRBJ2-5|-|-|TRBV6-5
CASSYWRDENRETQYF
TGTGCCAGCAGTTACTGGCGGGACGAAAATCGGGAGACCCAGTACTTC
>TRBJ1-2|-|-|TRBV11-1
CASSTGQKYYGYTF
TGTGCCAGCAGCACAGGACAGAAGTACTATGGCTACACCTTC
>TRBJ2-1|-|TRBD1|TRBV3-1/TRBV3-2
CASSQDSAGGFTGNEQFF
TGTGCCAGCAGCCAAGATTCGGCAGGGGGCTTTACTGGCAATGAGCAGTTCTTC
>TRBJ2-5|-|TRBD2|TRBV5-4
CAGTAGGEETQYF
TGTGCCGGAACTGCGGGAGGGGAAGAGACCCAGTACTTC
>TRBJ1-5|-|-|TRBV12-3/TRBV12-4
CASRGGQPQHF
TGTGCCAGCAGGGGGGGGCAGCCCCAGCATTTT
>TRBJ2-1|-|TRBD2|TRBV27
CASGTSWNEQFF
TGTGCCAGTGGGACTAGTTGGAATGAGCAGTTCTTC
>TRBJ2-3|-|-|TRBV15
CATSISKDTQYF
TGTGCCACCAGCATCAGTAAAGATACGCAGTATTTT
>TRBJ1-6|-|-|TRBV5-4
CASSLNREWSPLHF
TGTGCCAGCAGCTTAAACAGGGAGTGGTCACCCCTCCACTTT
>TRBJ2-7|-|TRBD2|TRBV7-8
CASSLLAGALYEQYF
TGTGCCAGCAGCTTACTAGCGGGGGCCCTTTACGAGCAGTACTTC
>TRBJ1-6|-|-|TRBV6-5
CASSYSGGRDSPLHF
TGTGCCAGCAGTTACTCGGGAGGAAGAGATTCACCCCTCCACTTT
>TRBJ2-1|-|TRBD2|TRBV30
CAWTAGYGGASYNEQFF
TGTGCCTGGACCGCCGGGTACGGGGGGGCCTCCTACAATGAGCAGTTCTTC
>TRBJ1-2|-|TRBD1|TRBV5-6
CASSLLTTGDYGYTF
TGTGCCAGCAGCTTGCTGACGACAGGGGACTATGGCTACACCTTC
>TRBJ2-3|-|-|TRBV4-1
CASSQGPSPPDTQYF
TGCGCCAGCAGCCAGGGCCCAAGCCCCCCAGATACGCAGTATTTT
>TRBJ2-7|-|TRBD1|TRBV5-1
CASSPGQGVLGYEQYF
TGCGCCAGCAGCCCGGGACAGGGGGTATTAGGGTACGAGCAGTACTTC
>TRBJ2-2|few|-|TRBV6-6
CASSPGAGELFF
TGTGCCAGCAGCCCAGGGGCTGGGGAGCTGTTTTTT
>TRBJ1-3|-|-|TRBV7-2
CASSLESSGNTIYF
TGTGCCAGCAGCTTAGAGAGCTCTGGAAACACCATATATTTT
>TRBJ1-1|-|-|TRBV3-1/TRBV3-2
CASSRGSSWFTEAFF
TGTGCCAGCAGCCGCGGGTCTTCTTGGTTCACTGAAGCTTTCTTT
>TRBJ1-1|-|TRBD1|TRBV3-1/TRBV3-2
CASSPWTGGWNTEAFF
TGTGCCAGCAGCCCGTGGACAGGGGGCTGGAACACTGAAGCTTTCTTT
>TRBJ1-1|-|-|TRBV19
CASSARQAEAFF
TGTGCCAGTAGTGCAAGACAGGCTGAAGCTTTCTTT
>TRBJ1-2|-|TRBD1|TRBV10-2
CASSDLDRVGYGYTF
TGCGCCAGCAGCGACTTGGACAGGGTTGGCTATGGCTACACCTTC
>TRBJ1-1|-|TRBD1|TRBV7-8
CASSLVTGTGTEAFF
TGTGCCAGCAGCTTAGTGACAGGGACGGGCACTGAAGCTTTCTTT
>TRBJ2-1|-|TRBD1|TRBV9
CASSVGGTGNEQFF
TGTGCCAGCAGCGTAGGAGGGACAGGGAATGAGCAGTTCTTC
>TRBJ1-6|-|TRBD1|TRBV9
CASSVSGTGSSPLHF
TGTGCCAGCAGCGTATCCGGGACAGGGTCTTCACCCCTCCACTTT
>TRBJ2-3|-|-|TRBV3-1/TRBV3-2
CASSQDQGRRSDTQYF
TGTGCCAGCAGCCAAGATCAGGGTAGACGCTCAGATACGCAGTATTTT
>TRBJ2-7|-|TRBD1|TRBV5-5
CASSLAGTEYSYEQYF
TGTGCCAGCAGCTTGGCCGGGACAGAATATTCCTACGAGCAGTACTTC
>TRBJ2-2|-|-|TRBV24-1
CATSGTGLNTGELFF
TGTGCCACCAGTGGAACAGGGCTAAACACCGGGGAGCTGTTTTTT
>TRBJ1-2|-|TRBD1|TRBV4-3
CASSQATGAGYGYTF
TGCGCCAGCAGCCAGGCGACAGGGGCCGGGTATGGCTACACCTTC
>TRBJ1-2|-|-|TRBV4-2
CASSPPAGTLYGYTF
TGTGCCAGCAGCCCACCTGCCGGTACCCTCTATGGCTACACCTTC
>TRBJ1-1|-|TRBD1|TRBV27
CASRSLETQGGNTEAFF
TGTGCCAGCAGGTCCCTTGAAACACAGGGGGGTAACACTGAAGCTTTCTTT
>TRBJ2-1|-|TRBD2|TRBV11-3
CASSSPGLAGGPSYNEQFF
TGTGCCAGCAGCTCCCCGGGACTAGCGGGGGGGCCGTCCTACAATGAGCAGTTCTTC
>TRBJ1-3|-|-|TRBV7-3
CASSKTGAGNTIYF
TGTGCCAGCAGCAAAACGGGAGCTGGAAACACCATATATTTT